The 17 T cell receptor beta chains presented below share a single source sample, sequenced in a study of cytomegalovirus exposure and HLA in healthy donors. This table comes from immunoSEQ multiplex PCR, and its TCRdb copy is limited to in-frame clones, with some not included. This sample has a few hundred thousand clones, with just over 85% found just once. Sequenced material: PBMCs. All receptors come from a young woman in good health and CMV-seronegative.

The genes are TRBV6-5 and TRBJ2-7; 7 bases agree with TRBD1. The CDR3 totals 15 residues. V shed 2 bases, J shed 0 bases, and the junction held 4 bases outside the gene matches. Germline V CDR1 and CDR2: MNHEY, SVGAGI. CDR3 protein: CASSYATGSSYEQYF. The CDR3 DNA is TGTGCCAGCAGTTACGCGACAGGGAGCTCCTACGAGCAGTACTTC.

The CDR3 loop is CASSLYEGEAFF. The CDR3 nucleotides read TGTGCCAGCAGTTTATATGAGGGTGAAGCTTTCTTT. The chain joins TRBV27 to TRBJ1-1, with D hard to call. The CDR3 runs to 12 residues. V lost 1 base, J lost 7 bases, and 7 bases lay in between. Germline-derived CDR1 and CDR2 are MNHEY and SMNVEV (reference sequence).

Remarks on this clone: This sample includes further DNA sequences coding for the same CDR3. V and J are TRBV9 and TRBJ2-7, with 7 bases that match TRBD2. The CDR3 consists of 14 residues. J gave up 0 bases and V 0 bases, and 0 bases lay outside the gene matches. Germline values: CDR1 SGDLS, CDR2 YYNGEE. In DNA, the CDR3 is TGTGCCAGCAGCGTAGGCGGGAGCTCCTACGAGCAGTACTTC. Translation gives CASSVGGSSYEQYF.

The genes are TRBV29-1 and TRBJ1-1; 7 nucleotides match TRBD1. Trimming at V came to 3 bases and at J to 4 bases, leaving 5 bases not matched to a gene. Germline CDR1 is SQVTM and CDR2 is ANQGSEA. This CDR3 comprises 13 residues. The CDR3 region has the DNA TGCAGCGTTGACAGGGGGTCGAGCACTGAAGCTTTCTTT. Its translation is CSVDRGSSTEAFF.

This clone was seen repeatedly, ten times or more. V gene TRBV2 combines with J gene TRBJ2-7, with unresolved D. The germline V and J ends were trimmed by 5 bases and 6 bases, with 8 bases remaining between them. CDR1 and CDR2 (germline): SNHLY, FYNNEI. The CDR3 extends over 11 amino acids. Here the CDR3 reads CASSPSFEQYF. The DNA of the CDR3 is TGTGCCAGCAGTCCGAGTTTCGAGCAGTACTTC.

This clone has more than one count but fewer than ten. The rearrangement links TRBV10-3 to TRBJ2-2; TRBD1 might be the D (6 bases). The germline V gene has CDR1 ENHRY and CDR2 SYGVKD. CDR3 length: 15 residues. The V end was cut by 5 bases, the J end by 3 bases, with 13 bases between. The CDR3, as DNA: TGTGCCATCAGTAGGGGGACAACCGACACCGGGGAGCTGTTTTTT. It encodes CAISRGTTDTGELFF.

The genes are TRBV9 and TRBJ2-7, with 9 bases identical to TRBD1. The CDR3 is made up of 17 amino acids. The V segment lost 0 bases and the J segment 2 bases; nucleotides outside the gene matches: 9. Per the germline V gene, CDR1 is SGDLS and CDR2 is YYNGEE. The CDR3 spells CASSVAPQGQGAYEQYF. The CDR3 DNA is TGTGCCAGCAGCGTAGCCCCTCAGGGACAGGGAGCCTACGAGCAGTACTTC.

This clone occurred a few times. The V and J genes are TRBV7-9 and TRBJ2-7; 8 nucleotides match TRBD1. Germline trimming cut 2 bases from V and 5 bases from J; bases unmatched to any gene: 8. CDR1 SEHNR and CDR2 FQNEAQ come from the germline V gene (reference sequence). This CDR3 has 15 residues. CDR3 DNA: TGTGCCAGCAGCTTAAGTGGGACAGGTGGCGACGAGCAGTACTTC. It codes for CASSLSGTGGDEQYF.

This CDR3 reads CSAGRTGGDTDTQYF. The CDR3 nucleotides read TGCAGCGCGGGGCGGACAGGGGGCGACACAGATACGCAGTATTTT. V is TRBV29-1 and J is TRBJ2-3; 11 bases are shared with TRBD1. Germline CDR1 and CDR2: SQVTM and ANQGSEA. After removal of 7 bases from V and 2 bases from J, the junction contained 8 bases not matched to a gene. The CDR3 has 15 amino acids.

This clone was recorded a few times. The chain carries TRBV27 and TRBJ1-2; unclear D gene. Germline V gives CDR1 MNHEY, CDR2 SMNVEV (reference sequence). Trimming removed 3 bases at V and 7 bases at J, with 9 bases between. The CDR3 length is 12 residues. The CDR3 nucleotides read TGTGCCAGCAGTTTGTCTGGAGGTGGCTACACCTTC. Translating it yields CASSLSGGGYTF.

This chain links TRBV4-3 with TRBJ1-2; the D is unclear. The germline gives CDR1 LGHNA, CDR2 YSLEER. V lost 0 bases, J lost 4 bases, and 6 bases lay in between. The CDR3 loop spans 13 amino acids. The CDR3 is CASSQDQAYGYTF. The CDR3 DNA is TGCGCCAGCAGCCAAGACCAGGCCTATGGCTACACCTTC.

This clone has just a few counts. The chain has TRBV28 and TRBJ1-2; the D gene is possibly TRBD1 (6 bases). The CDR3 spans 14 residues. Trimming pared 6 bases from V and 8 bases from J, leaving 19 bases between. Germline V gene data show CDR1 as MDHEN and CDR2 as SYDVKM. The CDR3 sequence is CASSRRDIVVGYTF. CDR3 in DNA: TGTGCCAGCAGCAGACGGGACATCGTGGTCGGCTACACCTTC.

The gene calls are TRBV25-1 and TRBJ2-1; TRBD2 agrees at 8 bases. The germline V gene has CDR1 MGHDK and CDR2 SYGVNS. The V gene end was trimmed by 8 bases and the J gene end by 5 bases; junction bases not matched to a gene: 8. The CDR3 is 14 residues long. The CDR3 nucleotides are TGTGCCAGCCACCGGGGGGGGGCCGACAATGAGCAGTTCTTC. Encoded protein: CASHRGGADNEQFF.

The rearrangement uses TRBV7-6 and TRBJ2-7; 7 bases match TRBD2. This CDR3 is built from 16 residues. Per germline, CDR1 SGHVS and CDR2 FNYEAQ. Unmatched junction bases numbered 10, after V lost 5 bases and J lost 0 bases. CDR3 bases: TGTGCCAGCAGCAAAGAAACGAGCGGGAACTCCTACGAGCAGTACTTC. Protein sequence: CASSKETSGNSYEQYF.

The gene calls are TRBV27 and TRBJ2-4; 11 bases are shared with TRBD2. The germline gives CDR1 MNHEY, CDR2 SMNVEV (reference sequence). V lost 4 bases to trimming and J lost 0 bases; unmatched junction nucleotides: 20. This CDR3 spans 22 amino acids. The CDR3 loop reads CASSSVGVRDSGRVLAKNIQYF. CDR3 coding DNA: TGTGCCAGCAGTTCAGTGGGCGTTCGGGATAGCGGGAGGGTTTTAGCCAAAAACATTCAGTACTTC.

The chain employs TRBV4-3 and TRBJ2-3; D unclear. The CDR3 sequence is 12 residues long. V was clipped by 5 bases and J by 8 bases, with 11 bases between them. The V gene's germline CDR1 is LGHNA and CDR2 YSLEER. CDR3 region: CASSTPLGTQYF. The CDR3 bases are TGCGCCAGCAGCACCCCGCTCGGTACGCAGTATTTT.

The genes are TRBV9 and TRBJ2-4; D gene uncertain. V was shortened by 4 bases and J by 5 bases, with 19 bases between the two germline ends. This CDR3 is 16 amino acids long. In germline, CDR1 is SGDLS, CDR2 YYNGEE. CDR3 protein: CASSPGLGAGQNIQYF. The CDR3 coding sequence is TGTGCCAGCAGCCCCGGGTTAGGAGCCGGCCAAAACATTCAGTACTTC.